The 17 T cell receptor beta chains in this list originate from one sample, sequenced in a study of T cells in tuberculosis. Indicated time point: new active TB diagnosis, blood taken before or within 7 days of starting treatment. Only in-frame clones appear in the TCRdb table, and some are missing; sequencing was by immunoSEQ multiplex PCR. The table has around 30,000 clones, under 95% seen once. Sequences were derived from PBMCs, sampled at tuberculosis diagnosis. The receptors stem from an adult with tuberculosis.

V gene TRBV6-5 combines with J gene TRBJ1-6, with D unresolved. Between the trimmed V and J ends, which lost 6 bases and 8 bases, there was a span of 17 bases. Germline V lookup: CDR1 MNHEY, CDR2 SVGAGI. This CDR3 contains 15 residues. Here the CDR3 reads CASREALRPHSPLHF. CDR3 bases: TGTGCCAGCAGAGAGGCCCTCCGGCCTCATTCACCCCTCCACTTT.

The chain has TRBV29-1 and TRBJ1-1; 9 nucleotides agree with TRBD1. Germline V gene sequence: CDR1 SQVTM, CDR2 ANQGSEA. V was clipped by 3 bases and J by 4 bases; unmatched bases: 6. CDR3 length: 14 amino acids. The CDR3 DNA sequence: TGCAGCGTTGACCTACAGGGGGCCGGCACTGAAGCTTTCTTT. Encoded protein: CSVDLQGAGTEAFF.

The genes are TRBV30 and TRBJ1-4; the D gene is possibly TRBD1 (5 bases). The CDR3 runs to 14 residues. Germline CDR1 reads GTSNPN; CDR2 reads SVGIG (reference sequence). Trimming shortened V by 2 bases and J by 6 bases, and 13 bases separated the two germline ends. In nucleotides, the CDR3 is TGTGCCTGGAGTCCCGGGACTGGGGATGAAAAACTGTTTTTT. Its translation: CAWSPGTGDEKLFF.

V gene TRBV11-2 combines with J gene TRBJ2-1; 9 bases are shared with TRBD2. CDR1 and CDR2 (germline): SGHAT, FQNNGV. The CDR3 totals 13 residues. V shed 3 bases, J shed 8 bases, and the junction held 2 bases outside the gene matches. The CDR3 region is CASSLGLAYEQFF. In nucleotides, the CDR3 is TGTGCCAGCAGCTTGGGACTAGCCTATGAGCAGTTCTTC.

V gene TRBV9 combines with J gene TRBJ2-1; TRBD2 aligns across 8 bases. The V gene's germline CDR1 is SGDLS and CDR2 YYNGEE. CDR3 length: 15 residues. V shed 0 bases and J 4 bases; nucleotides not matched to a gene: 3. CDR3 DNA sequence: TGTGCCAGCAGCGTAGCCGGGACTAGGTACAATGAGCAGTTCTTC. It is translated as CASSVAGTRYNEQFF.

V gene TRBV2 combines with J gene TRBJ2-7, with 8 bases identical to TRBD1. Germline CDR1 and CDR2: SNHLY and FYNNEI. CDR3 length: 15 residues. Trimming removed 3 bases from V and 5 bases from J; junction bases left unmatched: 9. The CDR3 sequence: CASSDSAGGFDEQYF. CDR3 sequence (DNA): TGTGCCAGCAGTGATTCTGCAGGGGGCTTTGACGAGCAGTACTTC.

The J gene is TRBJ1-1, the V gene TRBV28, with D possibly TRBD1 on 6 matching bases. Germline CDR1 MDHEN, CDR2 SYDVKM. The CDR3 is made up of 13 amino acids. Deletions cut 6 bases from V and 1 base from J, with 9 bases between. CDR3 coding DNA: TGTGCCAGCAGCTCGGGACAGAACACTGAAGCTTTCTTT. Translation: CASSSGQNTEAFF.

This chain links TRBV4-1 with TRBJ2-7; D remains unclear. V lost 0 bases, J lost 4 bases, and 13 bases lay in between. The CDR3 contains 15 residues. Germline V gene data show CDR1 as MGHRA and CDR2 as YSYEKL. The CDR3 bases are TGCGCCAGCAGCCAAGAGTCCGGGTATCCATACGAGCAGTACTTC. It is translated as CASSQESGYPYEQYF.

This clone has a handful of counts. This sequence joins TRBV28 and TRBJ1-2, with D possibly being TRBD1 (6 bases). V was pared by 5 bases and J by 7 bases, with 14 bases between. The CDR3 has 13 residues. Germline values: CDR1 MDHEN, CDR2 SYDVKM. This chain's CDR3 is CASSPPTGFGYTF. DNA for the CDR3: TGTGCCAGCAGTCCCCCCACAGGGTTTGGCTACACCTTC.

The gene calls are TRBV10-3 and TRBJ2-1, with D uncertain. Between the trimmed V and J ends, which lost 7 bases and 5 bases, there was a span of 9 bases. Germline CDR1 is ENHRY and CDR2 is SYGVKD. This CDR3 contains 12 residues. In DNA form, the CDR3 reads TGTGCCATCAAATCTAGTAACAATGAGCAGTTCTTC. Protein product: CAIKSSNNEQFF.

In its sample, this clone was seen once. This chain joins TRBV19 and TRBJ1-5; TRBD1 agrees at 8 bases. This CDR3 is built from 14 residues. The junction had 6 bases not matched to a gene; V was cut back by 5 bases and J by 6 bases. Per germline, CDR1 LNHDA and CDR2 SQIVND (reference sequence). The CDR3 sequence is CASSQTGEGQPQHF. The CDR3 nucleotides are TGTGCCAGTAGTCAGACAGGGGAAGGTCAGCCCCAGCATTTT.

The chain combines TRBV27 with TRBJ2-3; TRBD1 is a possible D gene (6 bases). Germline CDR1 and CDR2: MNHEY and SMNVEV (reference sequence). Trimming left V 2 bases short and J 3 bases short, with 12 bases between. This CDR3 contains 15 residues. CDR3 amino acids: CASSLGWGRTDTQYF. CDR3 DNA: TGTGCCAGCAGTTTAGGGTGGGGGCGAACAGATACGCAGTATTTT.

As regards this clone: Other DNA sequences from this sample encode an identical CDR3 as well. The CDR3 nucleotides read TGTGCCAGCAGCGTGAAAGCGGGGGGACAAGAGACCCAGTACTTC. Its translation is CASSVKAGGQETQYF. This chain connects TRBV9 to TRBJ2-5; 9 positions agree with TRBD2. The germline gives CDR1 SGDLS, CDR2 YYNGEE. The CDR3 is 15 amino acids. V was clipped by 2 bases and J by 2 bases; unmatched bases: 4.

The chain links TRBV29-1 to TRBJ2-3; 8 nucleotides match TRBD2. V gave up 7 bases and J gave up 0 bases; unmatched junction bases: 6. Germline V CDR1 and CDR2: SQVTM, ANQGSEA. The CDR3 length is 14 residues. CDR3 DNA: TGCAGCGCCGGACTAGCTACTAGCACAGATACGCAGTATTTT. Residues: CSAGLATSTDTQYF.

The chain combines TRBV9 with TRBJ2-2; D unclear. CDR3 length: 14 amino acids. The V end was cut by 0 bases, the J end by 2 bases, with 5 bases between. The germline V gene has CDR1 SGDLS and CDR2 YYNGEE. This CDR3 reads CASSVGQNTGELFF. Written as DNA, the CDR3 is TGTGCCAGCAGCGTAGGACAAAACACCGGGGAGCTGTTTTTT. The full variable domain, with the rest looked up from reference TRBV9 and TRBJ2-2, is DSGVTQTPKHLITATGQRVTLRCSPRSGDLSVYWYQQSLDQGLQFLIQYYNGEERAKGNILERFSAQQFPDLHSELNLSSLELGDSALYFCASSVGQNTGELFFGEGSRLTVL.

The V call is TRBV4-1, the J call TRBJ2-7; TRBD1 matches at 9 bases. CDR3 length: 13 residues. Unmatched junction bases numbered 1, after V lost 4 bases and J lost 3 bases. Germline CDR1 and CDR2: MGHRA and YSYEKL. Here the CDR3 DNA reads TGCGCCAGCAGCCCGGACAGGGGCTACGAGCAGTACTTC. Its translation is CASSPDRGYEQYF.

The rearrangement joins TRBV5-1 to TRBJ1-1; 7 bases map to TRBD1. Germline V CDR1 and CDR2: SGHRS, YFSETQ. The V segment lost 1 base and the J segment 4 bases; nucleotides outside the gene matches: 10. The CDR3 totals 16 residues. The CDR3 sequence: CASSLRQGGISTEAFF. As DNA, the CDR3 is TGCGCCAGCAGCTTGAGACAGGGTGGGATAAGCACTGAAGCTTTCTTT.